These 26 T cell receptor beta chains originate from one sample sequenced in a study of blood T cell repertoires in COVID-19. Produced via immunoSEQ multiplex PCR; TCRdb's table is partial and in-frame only. The sample holds fewer than 90,000 clones, around 86% seen once. Sequences were obtained from peripheral blood. The receptors here all came from a man between 65 and 85 years old with active COVID-19.

This chain connects TRBV2 to TRBJ1-6; D is unclear. Per germline, CDR1 SNHLY and CDR2 FYNNEI. V was shortened by 6 bases and J by 0 bases, with 9 bases between the two germline ends. The CDR3 has 15 residues. Here the CDR3 reads CASRDWSSYNSPLHF. CDR3 nucleotides: TGTGCCAGCAGGGACTGGAGCTCCTATAATTCACCCCTCCACTTT.

This chain joins TRBV15 and TRBJ1-2, with D perhaps matching TRBD1 (5 bases). CDR1 is LNHNV and CDR2 is YYDKDF in the germline V gene (reference sequence). V dropped 4 bases and J dropped 5 bases, with 14 bases sitting between them. This CDR3 is built from 14 residues. The CDR3 region is CATSNAGGGYGYTF. As DNA, the CDR3 is TGTGCCACCAGCAATGCGGGGGGAGGGTATGGCTACACCTTC.

This clone came up once. V usage is TRBV7-2 and J usage is TRBJ2-3; D is perhaps TRBD2 (6 bases). Germline-derived CDR1 and CDR2 are SGHTA and FQGNSA. V lost 1 base to trimming and J lost 3 bases, with 20 bases between them. The CDR3 consists of 18 residues. The DNA for the CDR3 is TGTGCCAGCAGCTTAGGGGGCTCGACTAGGTTGTGGACAGATACGCAGTATTTT. Translation gives CASSLGGSTRLWTDTQYF.

The chain combines TRBV28 with TRBJ2-1, with a weak D call TRBD2 (6 bases). CDR1 is MDHEN and CDR2 is SYDVKM in the germline V gene. The CDR3 consists of 16 residues. V was cut by 3 bases and J by 5 bases, with 17 bases left in between. The CDR3 DNA follows: TGTGCCAGCAGTTTTTTTTACGGTAGCGGACACAATGAGCAGTTCTTC. This translates into CASSFFYGSGHNEQFF.

V usage is TRBV6-5 and J usage is TRBJ2-1; tentative D call: TRBD2 (7 bases). The V end was cut by 4 bases, the J end by 9 bases, with 19 bases between. The germline CDR1 and CDR2 sequences are MNHEY and SVGAGI. This CDR3 spans 15 amino acids. DNA for the CDR3: TGTGCCAGCAGTTCAACGGGGGGCCCATTGGGTGAGCAGTTCTTC. Amino acid sequence: CASSSTGGPLGEQFF.

J is TRBJ1-1 and V is TRBV6-4, with 7 bases aligning to TRBD1. Germline V gene data show CDR1 as MRHNA and CDR2 as SNTAGT. The ends lost 6 bases at V and 4 bases at J; junction bases unmatched: 5. The CDR3 is 13 residues long. CDR3 DNA sequence: TGTGCCAGCAGCTCCGGACAGGCCACTGAAGCTTTCTTT. It codes for CASSSGQATEAFF.

This sequence joins TRBV7-6 and TRBJ1-3, with unresolved D. The CDR3 covers 13 residues. Trimming removed 5 bases from V and 3 bases from J, with 8 bases in between. Germline V gives CDR1 SGHVS, CDR2 FNYEAQ. CDR3 protein: CASSPNSGNTIYF. The CDR3 DNA sequence: TGTGCCAGCAGCCCAAACAGTGGAAACACCATATATTTT.

The chain recombines TRBV11-3 with TRBJ2-3; D is perhaps TRBD2 (5 bases). The germline V gene encodes CDR1 SGHNT and CDR2 YENEEA. V was cut by 1 base and J by 6 bases, with 17 bases left in between. The CDR3 loop spans 16 amino acids. CDR3 sequence reads: CASSLAPGGLVDTQYF. The CDR3 region has the DNA TGTGCCAGCAGCTTAGCCCCCGGAGGCCTGGTGGATACGCAGTATTTT.

The chain has TRBV4-2 and TRBJ2-1; 9 bases are a match to TRBD2. Trimming took 0 bases from V and 4 from J; bases not matched to a gene: 13. The CDR3 totals 19 residues. The germline CDR1 and CDR2 sequences are LGHNA and YNFKEQ. The CDR3 here is CASSQEGGSGGGSYNEQFF. CDR3 in DNA: TGTGCCAGCAGCCAAGAGGGTGGTAGCGGGGGTGGGTCGTACAATGAGCAGTTCTTC.

This chain uses TRBV18 with TRBJ2-7; TRBD1 agrees at 10 bases. V gave up 2 bases and J gave up 3 bases; unmatched junction bases: 7. In germline, CDR1 is KGHSH, CDR2 LQKENI. The CDR3 extends over 16 amino acids. CDR3 region: CASSPVWTGGLYEQYF. The CDR3 region has the DNA TGTGCCAGCTCACCAGTTTGGACAGGGGGTCTCTACGAGCAGTACTTC.

The chain uses TRBV4-2 and TRBJ2-7; 9 bases fit TRBD2. The CDR3 totals 17 residues. The germline V gene has CDR1 LGHNA and CDR2 YNFKEQ. Trimming at V came to 1 base and at J to 1 base, leaving 8 bases not matched to a gene. DNA of the CDR3: TGTGCCAGCAGCCAAGTTCTGGCGGGAGGGGGTTCCTACGAGCAGTACTTC. Encoded protein: CASSQVLAGGGSYEQYF.

V is TRBV6-2 or TRBV6-3 and J is TRBJ2-3; the match to TRBD1 covers 10 bases. The CDR3 runs 15 residues. V was clipped by 4 bases and J by 12 bases; unmatched bases: 13. Per the germline V gene, CDR1 is MNHEY and CDR2 is SVGEGT. CDR3 amino acids: CASSSGTGARYRQYF. The DNA of the CDR3 is TGTGCCAGCAGTTCCGGGACAGGGGCACGCTACCGTCAGTATTTT.

This sequence joins TRBV28 and TRBJ2-1; 16 positions match TRBD2. Trimming took 6 bases from V and 8 from J; bases not matched to a gene: 13. The V gene's germline CDR1 is MDHEN and CDR2 SYDVKM. The CDR3 sequence is 18 residues long. The CDR3 DNA reads TGTGCCAGCAGATACCATCCGGGACTAGCGGGAGGGGTCGATGAGCAGTTCTTC. Translating gives CASRYHPGLAGGVDEQFF.

The gene calls are TRBV20-1 and TRBJ2-7, with 10 bases fitting TRBD2. Germline V gene data show CDR1 as DFQATT and CDR2 as SNEGSKA (reference sequence). Trimming cost V 3 bases and J 2 bases; bases outside gene matches: 13. The CDR3 extends over 17 amino acids. The CDR3 bases are TGCAGTGCTAGTCCGGTGGCTAGCGGGAGTAGTCCCTACGAGCAGTACTTC. Translating gives CSASPVASGSSPYEQYF.

The gene calls are TRBV19 and TRBJ2-1, with TRBD2 identical over 7 bases. The CDR3 extends over 12 amino acids. The V segment lost 10 bases and the J segment 4 bases; nucleotides outside the gene matches: 4. Per the germline V gene, CDR1 is LNHDA and CDR2 is SQIVND (reference sequence). The chain's CDR3 is CATFGGYNEQFF. The DNA of the CDR3 is TGTGCCACCTTCGGGGGGTACAATGAGCAGTTCTTC. The whole variable domain, filled in from reference TRBV19 and TRBJ2-1, reads DGGITQSPKYLFRKEGQNVTLSCEQNLNHDAMYWYRQDPGQGLRLIYYSQIVNDFQKGDIAEGYSVSREKKESFPLTVTSAQKNPTAFYLCATFGGYNEQFFGPGTRLTVL.

J is TRBJ2-7 and V is TRBV7-9; the D is unclear. Trimming shortened V by 4 bases and J by 1 base, and 8 bases separated the two germline ends. The CDR3 sequence is 13 residues long. Germline CDR1 reads SEHNR; CDR2 reads FQNEAQ (reference sequence). The CDR3 DNA reads TGTGCCAGCAGCTCCGCCGGGTCCTACGAGCAGTACTTC. This codes for CASSSAGSYEQYF.

The J gene is TRBJ1-2, the V gene TRBV5-4, with 8 bases aligning to TRBD1. The J segment lost 4 bases and the V segment lost 4 bases, leaving 6 bases of the junction unmatched. Germline values: CDR1 SGHNT, CDR2 YYREEE (reference sequence). This CDR3 has 14 amino acids. The CDR3 nucleotides read TGTGCCAGCAGCCAGGGACAGGAGGCCTATGGCTACACCTTC. Protein product: CASSQGQEAYGYTF. Full variable domain (outside the CDR3, taken from reference TRBV5-4 and TRBJ1-2): ETGVTQSPTHLIKTRGQQVTLRCSSQSGHNTVSWYQQALGQGPQFIFQYYREEENGRGNFPPRFSGLQFPNYSSELNVNALELDDSALYLCASSQGQEAYGYTFGSGTRLTVV.

The V gene is TRBV28, the J gene TRBJ1-6; D is unresolved. The CDR3 sequence is 16 residues long. With 3 bases removed from V and 8 bases from J, the gap between germline ends came to 17 bases. Looked up from germline, CDR1 is MDHEN and CDR2 is SYDVKM. CDR3: CASSFVGGVRDSPLHF. The CDR3 DNA reads TGTGCCAGCAGTTTCGTGGGCGGGGTTAGGGATTCACCCCTCCACTTT. Full variable domain (outside the CDR3, taken from reference TRBV28 and TRBJ1-6): DVKVTQSSRYLVKRTGEKVFLECVQDMDHENMFWYRQDPGLGLRLIYFSYDVKMKEKGDIPEGYSVSREKKERFSLILESASTNQTSMYLCASSFVGGVRDSPLHFGNGTRLTVT.

This chain uses TRBV9 with TRBJ2-3; 7 positions match TRBD2. CDR1 SGDLS and CDR2 YYNGEE come from the germline V gene. There are 13 residues in the CDR3. Trimming at V came to 0 bases and at J to 7 bases, leaving 2 bases not matched to a gene. The CDR3 DNA reads as TGTGCCAGCAGCGTAGGGGGGGGATATACGCAGTATTTT. This codes for CASSVGGGYTQYF.

The V and J genes are TRBV5-6 and TRBJ2-4, with D possibly being TRBD1 (6 bases). The CDR3 contains 14 residues. CDR1 is SGHDT, CDR2 YYEEEE, per germline. Trimming removed 1 base from V and 6 bases from J, with 11 bases in between. CDR3 sequence: CASSLPGARNIQYF. The CDR3 coding sequence is TGTGCCAGCAGCTTGCCAGGGGCGAGAAACATTCAGTACTTC.

The J gene is TRBJ2-5, the V gene TRBV28; D is possibly TRBD2 (6 bases). V lost 6 bases, J lost 2 bases, and 22 bases lay in between. The germline gives CDR1 MDHEN, CDR2 SYDVKM. This CDR3 is 17 amino acids long. CDR3 in DNA: TGTGCCAGCAGCCCCTTTTCAGGGCTGGGGGGTCAAGAGACCCAGTACTTC. Translated, it gives CASSPFSGLGGQETQYF.

The J gene is TRBJ2-5, the V gene TRBV28; tentative D call: TRBD2 (7 bases). V lost 6 bases to trimming and J lost 5 bases, with 16 bases between them. CDR3 length: 14 residues. The germline gives CDR1 MDHEN, CDR2 SYDVKM. The CDR3 sequence: CASRGGGGWETQYF. The CDR3 coding sequence is TGTGCCAGCAGAGGGGGAGGGGGATGGGAGACCCAGTACTTC.

CDR3 residues: CASSQTWEGSYEQYF. The CDR3 nucleotides are TGCGCCAGCAGCCAAACCTGGGAGGGTTCCTACGAGCAGTACTTC. This chain joins TRBV4-3 and TRBJ2-7; TRBD2 matches at 7 bases. CDR1 is LGHNA, CDR2 YSLEER, per germline. CDR3 length equals 15 residues. Trimming removed 2 bases from V and 1 base from J; junction bases left unmatched: 5.

This chain connects TRBV13 to TRBJ2-5; 10 positions agree with TRBD2. V was clipped by 0 bases and J by 1 base; unmatched bases: 5. The germline CDR1 and CDR2 sequences are PRHDT and FYEKMQ (reference sequence). This CDR3 comprises 17 residues. CDR3 in DNA: TGTGCCAGCAGCTTAGGTGGTTGGACTAGCGGCCAAGAGACCCAGTACTTC. It yields the protein CASSLGGWTSGQETQYF.

This chain uses TRBV4-3 with TRBJ2-2; tentatively, D is TRBD2 (5 bases). The CDR3 is 17 residues long. Germline V gene data show CDR1 as LGHNA and CDR2 as YSLEER. The ends were cut back, 0 bases at V and 0 bases at J, with 11 bases in the middle. Here the CDR3 reads CASSQDLGAANTGELFF. The CDR3 bases are TGCGCCAGCAGCCAAGATTTGGGAGCCGCGAACACCGGGGAGCTGTTTTTT.

The chain uses TRBV28 and TRBJ2-3; TRBD2 agrees at 10 bases. V shed 6 bases and J 4 bases; nucleotides not matched to a gene: 13. This CDR3 has 17 amino acids. Germline V CDR1 and CDR2: MDHEN, SYDVKM. This chain's CDR3 is CASSPSGAGGRADTQYF. The CDR3 region has the DNA TGTGCCAGCAGCCCAAGTGGAGCGGGAGGGAGGGCAGATACGCAGTATTTT.